This T cell receptor beta chain was recorded in a study of T cell responses to AZD1222 COVID-19 vaccine. Points from the study as a whole: Clonal diversity was possibly underestimated; the donors were predominantly white British and more often female. The study found Spike-specific TCR breadth and depth rose after two AZD1222 doses.

For this clone: Its specificity is unknown.

Sequencing used immunoSEQ multiplex PCR; TCRdb keeps in-frame clones, though not all of them. The data hold around 180,000 clones, with 80% to 90% observed a single time. Here the sequenced sample was peripheral blood, taken on day 0 of AZD1222 vaccination. The receptor was isolated from an adult in good health.

The CDR3 nucleotides are TGTGCCAGCAGCTTAAATGCAGGGGGCCGCAATGAAGCTTTCTTT. This codes for CASSLNAGGRNEAFF. The chain links TRBV7-3 to TRBJ1-1; TRBD1 matches 8 bases. Per germline, CDR1 SGHTA and CDR2 FQGTGA. This CDR3 contains 15 residues. Germline trimming cut 1 base from V and 7 bases from J; bases unmatched to any gene: 8.